The present T cell receptor beta chain was sequenced within a study of a mutant IDH1 vaccine in newly diagnosed glioma. This clone has just a few counts. Its antigen is not known. Study outcomes and limitations: Whatever changes occurred in top peripheral T cell clonotypes seemed unrelated to pseudoprogression. Immune responses induced by vaccination arose in about 93% of the patients.

Repertoires were generated with immunoSEQ multiplex PCR, while TCRdb's copy carries only in-frame clones and drops some. The sample lists tens of thousands of clones, 70% to 90% occurring once. Between the trimmed V and J ends, which lost 0 bases and 10 bases, there was a span of 7 bases. This CDR3 is 11 amino acids long. As for time point: baseline, week 1 (first vaccination visit). The treatment was: pre-vaccination baseline after standard-of-care therapy. Tumors from donors were new WHO grade 3 or 4 IDH1-mutant astrocytomas with ATRX loss. This sequence was found in a man aged 18 to 35 with glioma. The chain joins TRBV5-7 to TRBJ1-1, with D uncertain. TRBV5-7 is sorted into the ORF group, with uncertain function. Specimen: PBMCs, collected from a glioma patient treated with radiotherapy, temozolomide or both. DNA of the CDR3: TGTGCCAGCAGCTTGGATGCCGGAGCTTTCTTT. The encoded protein is CASSLDAGAFF.